The clone carrying this T cell receptor beta chain was counted only a few times. What it recognizes is unknown. This sample is drawn from a study of beta chain features in type 1 diabetes. General observations from the study: Shorter TCRB CDR3s, moderately but significantly so, were found in Type 1 diabetes patients in all four CD4+ subsets. TCRB repertoires of naive, central memory and Treg cells appeared more similar among patients than among healthy donors.

The V gene lost 0 bases and the J gene lost 2 bases, with 11 bases spanning the gap. CDR1 and CDR2 from the germline V gene are SGDLS and YYNGEE. This CDR3 contains 15 residues. The whole isolated RNA underwent reverse transcription, so sequencing captured expressed TCRB transcripts. The table came from immunoSEQ multiplex PCR; TCRdb's copy has only in-frame clones and leaves some out. In the table there are a few hundred thousand clones, over 10% of which are singletons. The sequencing input was naive CD4+ T cells from blood. V usage is TRBV9 and J usage is TRBJ2-5, with D tentatively TRBD2 (6 bases). The TCR was taken from a woman aged 18-35 years with type 1 diabetes. The CDR3 loop reads CASSVVASVQETQYF. Here the CDR3 DNA reads TGTGCCAGCAGCGTAGTGGCTAGCGTTCAAGAGACCCAGTACTTC.